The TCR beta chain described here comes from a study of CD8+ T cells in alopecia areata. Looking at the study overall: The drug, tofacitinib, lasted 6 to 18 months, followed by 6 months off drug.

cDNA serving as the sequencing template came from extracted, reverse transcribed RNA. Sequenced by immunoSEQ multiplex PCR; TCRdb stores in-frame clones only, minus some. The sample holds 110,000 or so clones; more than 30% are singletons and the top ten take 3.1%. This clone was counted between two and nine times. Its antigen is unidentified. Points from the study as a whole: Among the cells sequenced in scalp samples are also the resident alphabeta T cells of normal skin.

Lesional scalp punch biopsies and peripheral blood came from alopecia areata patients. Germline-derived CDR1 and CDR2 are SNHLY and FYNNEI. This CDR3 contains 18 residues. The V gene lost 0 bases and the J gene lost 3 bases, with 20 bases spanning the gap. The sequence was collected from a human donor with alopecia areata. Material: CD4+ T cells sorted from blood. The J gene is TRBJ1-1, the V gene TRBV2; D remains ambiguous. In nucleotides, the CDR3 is TGTGCCAGCAGTGAAGCGCTCTTTCACCCGATCCGGGACACTGAAGCTTTCTTT. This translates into CASSEALFHPIRDTEAFF. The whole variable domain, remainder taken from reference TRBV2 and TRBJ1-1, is EPEVTQTPSHQVTQMGQEVILRCVPISNHLYFYWYRQILGQKVEFLVSFYNNEISEKSEIFDDQFSVERPDGSNFTLKIRSTKLEDSAMYFCASSEALFHPIRDTEAFFGQGTRLTVV.